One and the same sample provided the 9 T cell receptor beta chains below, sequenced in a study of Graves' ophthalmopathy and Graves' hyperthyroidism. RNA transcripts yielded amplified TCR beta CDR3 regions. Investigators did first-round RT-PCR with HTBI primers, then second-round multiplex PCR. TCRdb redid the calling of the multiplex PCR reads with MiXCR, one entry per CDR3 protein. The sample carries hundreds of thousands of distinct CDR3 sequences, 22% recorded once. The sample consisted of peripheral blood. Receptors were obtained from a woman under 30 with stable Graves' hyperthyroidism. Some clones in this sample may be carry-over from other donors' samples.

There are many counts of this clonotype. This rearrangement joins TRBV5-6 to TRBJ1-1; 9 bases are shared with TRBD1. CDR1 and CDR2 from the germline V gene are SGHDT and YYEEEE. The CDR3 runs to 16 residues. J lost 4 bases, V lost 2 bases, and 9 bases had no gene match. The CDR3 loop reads CASSFWGTGRATEAFF. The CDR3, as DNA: TGTGCCAGCAGCTTTTGGGGGACAGGGAGGGCCACTGAAGCTTTCTTT.

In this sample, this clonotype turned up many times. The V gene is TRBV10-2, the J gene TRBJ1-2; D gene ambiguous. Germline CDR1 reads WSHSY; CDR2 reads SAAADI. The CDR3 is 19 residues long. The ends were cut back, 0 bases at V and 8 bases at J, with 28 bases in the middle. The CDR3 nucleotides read TGCGCCAGCAGTGAGTCGATGAGACGGAACCGGGAAGGGCCACGGGGCTACACCTTC. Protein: CASSESMRRNREGPRGYTF.

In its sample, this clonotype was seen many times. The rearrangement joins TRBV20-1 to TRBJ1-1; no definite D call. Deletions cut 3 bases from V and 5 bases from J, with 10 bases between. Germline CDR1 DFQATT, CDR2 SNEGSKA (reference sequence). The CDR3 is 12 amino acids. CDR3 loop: CSARDVKTEAFF. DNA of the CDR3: TGCAGTGCTAGGGACGTTAAGACTGAAGCTTTCTTT.

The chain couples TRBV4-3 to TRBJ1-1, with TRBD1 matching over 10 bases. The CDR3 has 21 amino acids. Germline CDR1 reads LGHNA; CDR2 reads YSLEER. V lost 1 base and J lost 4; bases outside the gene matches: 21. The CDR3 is CASSQGGSWGQGLLRGTEAFF. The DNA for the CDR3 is TGCGCCAGCAGCCAAGGGGGTTCTTGGGGACAGGGGTTGTTGCGGGGCACTGAAGCTTTCTTT.

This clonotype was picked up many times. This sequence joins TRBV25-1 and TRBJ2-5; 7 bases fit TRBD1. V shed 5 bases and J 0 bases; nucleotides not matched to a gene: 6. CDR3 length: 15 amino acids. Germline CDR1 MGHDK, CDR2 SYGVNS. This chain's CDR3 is CASSRGQPYQETQYF. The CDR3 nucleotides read TGTGCCAGCAGTCGGGGACAGCCGTACCAAGAGACCCAGTACTTC.

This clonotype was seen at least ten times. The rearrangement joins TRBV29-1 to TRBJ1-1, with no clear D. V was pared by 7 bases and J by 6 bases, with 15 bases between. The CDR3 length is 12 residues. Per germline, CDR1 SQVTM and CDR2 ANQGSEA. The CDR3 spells CSAAIGRAEAFF. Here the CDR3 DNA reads TGCAGCGCCGCCATTGGCCGCGCTGAAGCTTTCTTT.

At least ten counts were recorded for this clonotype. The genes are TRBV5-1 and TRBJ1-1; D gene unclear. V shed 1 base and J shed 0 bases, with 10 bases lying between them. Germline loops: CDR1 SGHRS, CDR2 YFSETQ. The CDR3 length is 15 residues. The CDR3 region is CASSLQPDLNTEAFF. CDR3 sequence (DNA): TGCGCCAGCAGCTTGCAGCCAGATTTGAACACTGAAGCTTTCTTT.

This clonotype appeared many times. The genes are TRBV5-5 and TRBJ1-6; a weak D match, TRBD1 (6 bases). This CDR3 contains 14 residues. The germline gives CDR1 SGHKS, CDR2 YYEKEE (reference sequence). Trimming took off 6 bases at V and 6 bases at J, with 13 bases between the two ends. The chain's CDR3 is CASTPRDINSPLHF. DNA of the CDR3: TGTGCCAGCACCCCCCGGGACATTAATTCACCCCTCCACTTT.

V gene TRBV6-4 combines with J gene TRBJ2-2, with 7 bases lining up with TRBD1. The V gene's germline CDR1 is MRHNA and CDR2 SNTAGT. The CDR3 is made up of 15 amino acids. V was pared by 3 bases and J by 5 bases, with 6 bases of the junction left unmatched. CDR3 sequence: CASSDEGGQTGELFF. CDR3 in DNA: TGTGCCAGCAGTGATGAAGGGGGCCAAACCGGGGAGCTGTTTTTT.